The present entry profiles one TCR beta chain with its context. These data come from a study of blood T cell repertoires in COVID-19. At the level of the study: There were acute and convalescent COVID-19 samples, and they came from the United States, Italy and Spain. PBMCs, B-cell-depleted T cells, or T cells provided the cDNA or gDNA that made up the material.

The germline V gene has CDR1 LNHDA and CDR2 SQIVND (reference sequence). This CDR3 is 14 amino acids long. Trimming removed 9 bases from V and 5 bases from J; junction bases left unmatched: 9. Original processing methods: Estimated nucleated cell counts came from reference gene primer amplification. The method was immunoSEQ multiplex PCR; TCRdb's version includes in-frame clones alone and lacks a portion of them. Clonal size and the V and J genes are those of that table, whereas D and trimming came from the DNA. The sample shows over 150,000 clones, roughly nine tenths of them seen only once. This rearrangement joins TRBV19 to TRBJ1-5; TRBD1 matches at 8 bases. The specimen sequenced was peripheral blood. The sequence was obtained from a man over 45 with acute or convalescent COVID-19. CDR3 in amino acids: CASSPGQDYQPQHF. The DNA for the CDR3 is TGTGCCAGCAGCCCGGGACAGGACTATCAGCCCCAGCATTTT.